This T cell receptor (beta chain) was obtained from a study of T cells in Graves' hyperthyroidism and ophthalmopathy. Whole-study results and caveats: The majority of expanded thyroid clonotypes above 0.001 also appeared in blood.

Researchers took RNA transcripts and amplified the TCR beta CDR3 regions from them. Primed by the HTBI set, a first-round RT-PCR was run on the TCR CDR3. TCRdb itself ran the multiplex PCR reads through MiXCR, one entry per CDR3 protein. The data show some 400,000 distinct CDR3 sequences, about 19% seen once. Stable Graves' hyperthyroidism meant no ophthalmopathy progression within 18 months. In patients aged 18 to 65, hyperthyroidism was newly diagnosed, with duration under 2 months. This clonotype was detected many times. Antigen specificity is unknown. Per germline, CDR1 SGHRS and CDR2 YFSETQ. This CDR3 is 16 amino acids long. V lost 4 bases and J lost 6; bases outside the gene matches: 7.

This clonotype was sampled from a woman under 30 with Graves' hyperthyroidism. The V gene is TRBV5-1, the J gene TRBJ2-7, with 16 bases fitting TRBD2. Sequenced sample: blood. CDR3 protein: CASSRGTSGGELEQYF. The CDR3 DNA follows: TGCGCCAGCAGCCGGGGGACTAGCGGGGGGGAGCTCGAGCAGTACTTC.